The T cell receptor beta chain described here comes from a study of blood T cell repertoires in COVID-19. V shed 0 bases and J shed 4 bases, with 7 bases lying between them. Germline CDR1 reads MNHEY; CDR2 reads SVGAGI. The CDR3 consists of 14 residues. Clones were sequenced by immunoSEQ multiplex PCR, and TCRdb holds only the in-frame ones, with some missing. The repertoire consists of 250,000 to 350,000 clones, with approximately 92% occurring once and the leading ten covering under 2.5%. The sequenced sample consisted of PBMCs or T cells enriched from blood (not recorded which). The rearrangement links TRBV6-5 to TRBJ1-3; D remains ambiguous. The sequence came from a woman between 18 and 29 years old who had recovered from COVID-19. For the CDR3, the DNA is TGTGCCAGCAGTTACTCGAACCAGGGAAACACCATATATTTT. It codes for CASSYSNQGNTIYF.